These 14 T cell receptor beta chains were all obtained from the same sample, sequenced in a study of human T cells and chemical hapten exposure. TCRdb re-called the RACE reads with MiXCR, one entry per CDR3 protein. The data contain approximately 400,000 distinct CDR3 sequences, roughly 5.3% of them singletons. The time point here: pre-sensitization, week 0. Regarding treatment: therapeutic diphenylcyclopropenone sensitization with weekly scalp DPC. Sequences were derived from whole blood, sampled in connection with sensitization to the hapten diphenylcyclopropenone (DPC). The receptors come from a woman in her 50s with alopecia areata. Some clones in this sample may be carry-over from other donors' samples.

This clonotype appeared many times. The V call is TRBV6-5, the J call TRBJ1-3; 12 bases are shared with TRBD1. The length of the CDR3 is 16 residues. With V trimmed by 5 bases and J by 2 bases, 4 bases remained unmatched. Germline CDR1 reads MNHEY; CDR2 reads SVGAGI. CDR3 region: CASSPGQGAAGNTIYF. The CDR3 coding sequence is TGTGCCAGCAGTCCGGGACAGGGGGCGGCTGGAAACACCATATATTTT.

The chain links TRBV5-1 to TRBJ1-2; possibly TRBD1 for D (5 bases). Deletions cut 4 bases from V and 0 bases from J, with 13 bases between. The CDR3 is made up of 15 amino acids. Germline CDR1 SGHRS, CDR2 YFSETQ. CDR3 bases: TGCGCCAGCAGCAGGGACGGAGGCGCTAACTATGGCTACACCTTC. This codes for CASSRDGGANYGYTF.

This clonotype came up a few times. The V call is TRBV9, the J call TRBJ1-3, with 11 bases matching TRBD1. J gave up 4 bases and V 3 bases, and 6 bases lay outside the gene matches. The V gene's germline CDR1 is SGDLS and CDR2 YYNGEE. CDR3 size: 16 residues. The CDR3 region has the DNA TGTGCCAGCAGCGGGGGACAGGGGGACGTCGGAAACACCATATATTTT. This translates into CASSGGQGDVGNTIYF.

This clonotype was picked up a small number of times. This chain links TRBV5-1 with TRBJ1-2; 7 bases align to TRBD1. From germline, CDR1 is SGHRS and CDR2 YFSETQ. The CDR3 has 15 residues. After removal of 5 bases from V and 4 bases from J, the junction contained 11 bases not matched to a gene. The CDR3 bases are TGCGCCAGCAGGAACGTCGGGACAGATTCCTATGGCTACACCTTC. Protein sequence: CASRNVGTDSYGYTF. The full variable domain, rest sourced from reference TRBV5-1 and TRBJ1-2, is KAGVTQTPRYLIKTRGQQVTLSCSPISGHRSVSWYQQTPGQGLQFLFEYFSETQRNKGNFPGRFSGRQFSNSRSEMNVSTLELGDSALYLCASRNVGTDSYGYTFGSGTRLTVV.

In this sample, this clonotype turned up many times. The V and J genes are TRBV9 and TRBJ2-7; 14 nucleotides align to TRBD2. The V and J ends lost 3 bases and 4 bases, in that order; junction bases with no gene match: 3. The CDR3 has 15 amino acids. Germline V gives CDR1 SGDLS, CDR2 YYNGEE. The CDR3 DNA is TGTGCCAGCAGCGCCGGGACTAGCGGGAGTTACGAGCAGTACTTC. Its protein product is CASSAGTSGSYEQYF.

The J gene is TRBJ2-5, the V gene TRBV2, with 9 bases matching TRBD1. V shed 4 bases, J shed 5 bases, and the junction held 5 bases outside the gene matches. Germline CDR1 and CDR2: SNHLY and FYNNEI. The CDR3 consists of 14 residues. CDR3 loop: CASSVGDRAETQYF. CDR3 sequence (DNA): TGTGCCAGCAGTGTAGGGGACAGGGCCGAGACCCAGTACTTC.

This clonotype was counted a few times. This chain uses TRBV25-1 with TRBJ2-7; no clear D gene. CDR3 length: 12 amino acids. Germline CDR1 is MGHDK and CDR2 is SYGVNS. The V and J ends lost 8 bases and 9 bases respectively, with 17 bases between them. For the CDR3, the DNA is TGTGCCAGCGGTGCAAGGCGACCTTTGCAGTACTTC. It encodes CASGARRPLQYF.

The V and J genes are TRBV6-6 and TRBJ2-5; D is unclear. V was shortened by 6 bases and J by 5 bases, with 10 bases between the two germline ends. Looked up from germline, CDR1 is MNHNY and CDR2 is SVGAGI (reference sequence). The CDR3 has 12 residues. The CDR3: CASSIGPETQYF. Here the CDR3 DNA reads TGTGCCAGCAGCATCGGACCCGAGACCCAGTACTTC.

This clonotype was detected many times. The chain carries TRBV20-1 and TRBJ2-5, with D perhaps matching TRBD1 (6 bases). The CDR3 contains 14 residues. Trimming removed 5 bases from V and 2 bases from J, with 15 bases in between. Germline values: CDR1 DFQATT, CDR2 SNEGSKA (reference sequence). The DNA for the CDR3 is TGCAGTGCTCGATTGGGACACCCGCAAGAGACCCAGTACTTC. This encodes CSARLGHPQETQYF.

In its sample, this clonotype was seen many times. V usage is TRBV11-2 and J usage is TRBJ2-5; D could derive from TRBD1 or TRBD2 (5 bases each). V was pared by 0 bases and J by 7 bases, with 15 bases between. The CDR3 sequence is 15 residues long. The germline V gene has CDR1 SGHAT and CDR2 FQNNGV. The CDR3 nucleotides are TGTGCCAGCAGCTTAGATCCCGGGACCCTGGGGACCCAGTACTTC. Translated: CASSLDPGTLGTQYF.

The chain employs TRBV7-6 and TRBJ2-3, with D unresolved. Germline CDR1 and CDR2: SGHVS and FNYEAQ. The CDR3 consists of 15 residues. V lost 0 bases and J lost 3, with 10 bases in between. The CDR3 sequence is CASSLAPTRTDTQYF. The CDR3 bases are TGTGCCAGCAGCTTAGCCCCCACCAGAACAGATACGCAGTATTTT.

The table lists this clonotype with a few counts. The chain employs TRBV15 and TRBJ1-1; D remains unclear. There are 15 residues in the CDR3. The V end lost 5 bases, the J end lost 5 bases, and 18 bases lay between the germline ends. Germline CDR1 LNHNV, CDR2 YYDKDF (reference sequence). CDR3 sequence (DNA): TGTGCCACCAGCTCCCCCATCGGGGAACTGACTGAAGCTTTCTTT. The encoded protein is CATSSPIGELTEAFF.

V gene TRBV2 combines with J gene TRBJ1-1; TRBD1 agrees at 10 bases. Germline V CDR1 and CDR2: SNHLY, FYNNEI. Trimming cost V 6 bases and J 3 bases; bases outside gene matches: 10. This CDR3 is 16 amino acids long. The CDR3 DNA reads TGTGCCAGCAGGAGGGACAGGGGCAGACTGGACACTGAAGCTTTCTTT. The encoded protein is CASRRDRGRLDTEAFF.

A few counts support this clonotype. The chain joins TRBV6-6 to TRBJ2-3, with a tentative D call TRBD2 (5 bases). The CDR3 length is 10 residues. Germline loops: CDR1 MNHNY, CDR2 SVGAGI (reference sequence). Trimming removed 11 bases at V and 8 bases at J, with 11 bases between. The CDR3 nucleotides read TGTGCCCACGGCGAGGGTACGCAGTATTTT. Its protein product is CAHGEGTQYF.